This T cell receptor beta chain was sequenced in a study of cytomegalovirus exposure and HLA in healthy donors. Across the whole study: In an earlier analysis, 95 million to 140 million unique TCR beta sequences were found from approximately 190 million T cells. Unique TCRs from HLA-typed donors, 75 million to 100 million of them, were held in an early data release.

Concerning this clone itself: The antigen is unknown.

CDR3 length: 16 residues. With 4 bases removed from V and 0 bases from J, the gap between germline ends came to 15 bases. Germline V gives CDR1 SGHKS, CDR2 YYEKEE (reference sequence). Study conclusions and caveats: Rarity held for most TCR sequences, but there were some public TCRs that occurred in many donors.

Amplification used 60 Vbeta primers and 13 Jbeta primers. Method: immunoSEQ multiplex PCR; TCRdb's copy keeps in-frame clones and lacks some. The sample lists approximately 110,000 clones, less than 80% occurring once. The genes are TRBV5-5 and TRBJ2-3; D is uncertain. The specimen was PBMCs. The sequence derives from a man between 45 and 60 years old in good health and CMV-seronegative. Here the CDR3 DNA reads TGTGCCAGCAGCGTTACCGGGTCCGCTAGCACAGATACGCAGTATTTT. Residues: CASSVTGSASTDTQYF.